Each of the 3 T cell receptor beta chains below was sequenced from the same sample in a study of regulatory T cells in long-lasting Graves disease (dated by TCRdb to about 2021). Receptor amplification or capture employed multiplex PCR. The sequencing machine was an Illumina HiSeq 4000. TCR beta libraries were built with iRepertoire HTBI primers and Arm-PCR amplification of CDR3 regions. TCRdb trimmed the raw reads at Q25, called clones with MiXCR and kept productive beta chains. CDR3 protein sequences are deduplicated, and each keeps its most common genes and DNA. This sample holds 600,000 to 650,000 distinct CDR3 sequences; 15% to 20% were observed only once. 18% of the sample belongs to the ten largest clones. This specimen's time point label, interpreted: newly diagnosed GD, antithyroid drugs for less than 3 months. For both TCR sequencing and RNA sequencing, RNA was extracted from PBMCs using TRIzol.

The data were also submitted as part of a second study, on T cells in Graves' hyperthyroidism and ophthalmopathy.

The sample was peripheral blood mononuclear cells (PBMCs), taken at new diagnosis, from a patient treated with antithyroid drugs. The receptor set was obtained from a woman in her twenties or thirties with Graves disease. Donor details come from another sample of the same person, matched by shared clones.

In this sample, this clonotype turned up once. The chain links TRBV5-6 to TRBJ2-5, with D possibly matching TRBD2 (6 bases). CDR1 and CDR2 (germline): SGHDT, YYEEEE. This CDR3 has 13 amino acids. Trimming removed 4 bases from V and 5 bases from J, with 12 bases in between. In DNA form, the CDR3 reads TGTGCCAGCAGCCGGAGGGATGGCGAGACCCAGTACTTC. Residues: CASSRRDGETQYF.

This chain joins TRBV2 and TRBJ2-5; possibly TRBD2 for D (7 bases). Germline V gene sequence: CDR1 SNHLY, CDR2 FYNNEI. V shed 6 bases and J shed 1 base, with 15 bases lying between them. The CDR3 has 15 residues. The CDR3 is CASRGEGVTQETQYF. Written as DNA, the CDR3 is TGTGCCAGCAGAGGGGAGGGGGTCACCCAAGAGACCCAGTACTTC.

This clonotype has just a few counts. The V call is TRBV6-1, the J call TRBJ2-5; no clear D. The V end was cut by 4 bases, the J end by 5 bases, with 11 bases between. The length of the CDR3 is 13 residues. CDR1 is MNHNS, CDR2 SASEGT, per germline. CDR3 amino acids: CASSVVVRETQYF. In DNA, the CDR3 is TGTGCCAGCAGTGTGGTTGTGAGGGAGACCCAGTACTTC.